This TCR beta chain was captured in a study of blood T cell repertoires in COVID-19. At the level of the study: The United States, Italy and Spain provided the acute and convalescent COVID-19 samples.

Authors' analysis steps: Cell counts per sample came from amplifying reference gene primers. Here immunoSEQ multiplex PCR was the method, and the copy in TCRdb shows in-frame clones only, minus some. The V and J calls and clone size were taken over from that table, and D and trimming were inferred from the DNA. The sample holds roughly 200,000 clones, roughly 80% seen once. V was pared by 2 bases and J by 4 bases, with 15 bases between. Per the germline V gene, CDR1 is SGHDT and CDR2 is YYEEEE. The CDR3 contains 15 residues. The receptor was isolated from a man aged 50-59 years who had recovered from COVID-19. This sequence joins TRBV5-6 and TRBJ1-2; no definite D call. Sequencing used peripheral blood. In DNA, the CDR3 is TGTGCCAGCAGCTTATGGCCCGGGAATTCCTATGGCTACACCTTC. This translates into CASSLWPGNSYGYTF.